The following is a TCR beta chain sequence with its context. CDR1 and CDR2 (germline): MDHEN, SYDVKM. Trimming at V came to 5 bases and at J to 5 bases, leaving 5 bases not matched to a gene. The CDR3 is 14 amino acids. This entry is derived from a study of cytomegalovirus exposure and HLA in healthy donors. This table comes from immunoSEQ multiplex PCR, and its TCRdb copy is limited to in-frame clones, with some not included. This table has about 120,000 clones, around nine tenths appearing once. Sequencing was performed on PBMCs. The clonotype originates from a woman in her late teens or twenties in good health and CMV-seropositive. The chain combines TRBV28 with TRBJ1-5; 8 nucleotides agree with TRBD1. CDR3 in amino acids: CASSQDREYQPQHF. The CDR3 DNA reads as TGTGCCAGCAGTCAGGACAGGGAATATCAGCCCCAGCATTTT.